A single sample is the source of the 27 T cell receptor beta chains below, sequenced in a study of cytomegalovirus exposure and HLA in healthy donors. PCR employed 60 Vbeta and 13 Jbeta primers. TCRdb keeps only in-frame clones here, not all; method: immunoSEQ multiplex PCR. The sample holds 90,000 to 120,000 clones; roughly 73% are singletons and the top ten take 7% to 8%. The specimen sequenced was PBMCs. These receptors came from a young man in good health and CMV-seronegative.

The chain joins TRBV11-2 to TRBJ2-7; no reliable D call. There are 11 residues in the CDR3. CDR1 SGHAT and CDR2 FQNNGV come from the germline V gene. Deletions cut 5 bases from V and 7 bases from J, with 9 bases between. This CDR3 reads CASSHQWEQYF. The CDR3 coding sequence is TGTGCCAGCAGCCACCAGTGGGAGCAGTACTTC.

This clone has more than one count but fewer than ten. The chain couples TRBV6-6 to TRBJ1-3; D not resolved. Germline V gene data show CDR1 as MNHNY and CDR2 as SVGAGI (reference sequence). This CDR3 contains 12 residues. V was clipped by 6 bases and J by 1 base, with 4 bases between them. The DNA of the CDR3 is TGTGCCAGCAGCCCATCTGGAAACACCATATATTTT. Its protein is CASSPSGNTIYF.

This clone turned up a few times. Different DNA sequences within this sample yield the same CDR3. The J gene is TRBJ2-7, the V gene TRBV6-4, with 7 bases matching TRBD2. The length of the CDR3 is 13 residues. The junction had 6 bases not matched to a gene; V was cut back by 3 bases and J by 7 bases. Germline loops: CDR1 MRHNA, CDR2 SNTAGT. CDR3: CASSEELAREQYF. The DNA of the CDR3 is TGTGCCAGCAGTGAGGAACTAGCGCGGGAGCAGTACTTC.

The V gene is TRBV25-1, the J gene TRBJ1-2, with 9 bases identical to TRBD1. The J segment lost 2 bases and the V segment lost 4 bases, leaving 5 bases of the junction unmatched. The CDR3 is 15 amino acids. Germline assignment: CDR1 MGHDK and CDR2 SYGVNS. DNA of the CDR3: TGTGCCAGCAGTGCAACAGGGGGCACAAACTATGGCTACACCTTC. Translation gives CASSATGGTNYGYTF.

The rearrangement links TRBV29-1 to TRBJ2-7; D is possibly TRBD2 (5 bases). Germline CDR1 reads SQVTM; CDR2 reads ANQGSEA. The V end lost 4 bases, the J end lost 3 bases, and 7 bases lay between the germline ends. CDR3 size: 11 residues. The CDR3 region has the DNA TGCAGCGTTGGTCGGGACTACGAGCAGTACTTC. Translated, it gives CSVGRDYEQYF.

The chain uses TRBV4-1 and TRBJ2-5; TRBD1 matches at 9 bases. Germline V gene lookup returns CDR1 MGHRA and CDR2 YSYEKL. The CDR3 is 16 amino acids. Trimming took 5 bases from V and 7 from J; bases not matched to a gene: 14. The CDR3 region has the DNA TGCGCCAGCAGCGACTACAGGGGGCCTACGCCTGGGACCCAGTACTTC. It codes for CASSDYRGPTPGTQYF.

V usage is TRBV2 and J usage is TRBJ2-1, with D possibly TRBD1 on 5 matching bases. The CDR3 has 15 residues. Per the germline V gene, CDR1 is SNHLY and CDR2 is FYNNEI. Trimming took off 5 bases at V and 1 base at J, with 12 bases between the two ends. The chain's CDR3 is CASSPRTLSYNEQFF. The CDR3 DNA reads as TGTGCCAGCAGTCCACGGACACTGTCCTACAATGAGCAGTTCTTC.

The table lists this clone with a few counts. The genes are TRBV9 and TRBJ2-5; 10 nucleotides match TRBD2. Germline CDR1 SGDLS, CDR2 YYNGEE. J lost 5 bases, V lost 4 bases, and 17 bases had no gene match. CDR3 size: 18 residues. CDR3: CASSLSGGSGGAGETQYF. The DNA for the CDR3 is TGTGCCAGCAGCCTTAGCGGCGGGAGCGGGGGGGCCGGGGAGACCCAGTACTTC.

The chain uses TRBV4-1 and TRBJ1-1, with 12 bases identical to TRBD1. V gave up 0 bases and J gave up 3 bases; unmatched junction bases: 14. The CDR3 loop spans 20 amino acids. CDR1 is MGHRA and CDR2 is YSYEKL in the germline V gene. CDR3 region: CASSQDKIWDRGRPYTEAFF. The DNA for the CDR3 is TGCGCCAGCAGCCAAGATAAAATCTGGGACAGGGGGCGCCCCTACACTGAAGCTTTCTTT.

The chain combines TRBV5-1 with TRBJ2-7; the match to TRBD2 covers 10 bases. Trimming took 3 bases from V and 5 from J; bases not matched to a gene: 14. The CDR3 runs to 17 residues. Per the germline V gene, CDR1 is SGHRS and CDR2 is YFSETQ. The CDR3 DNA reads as TGCGCCAGCAGCTCTACTCGTGGGACTAGCGTCAACCACGAGCAGTACTTC. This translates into CASSSTRGTSVNHEQYF.

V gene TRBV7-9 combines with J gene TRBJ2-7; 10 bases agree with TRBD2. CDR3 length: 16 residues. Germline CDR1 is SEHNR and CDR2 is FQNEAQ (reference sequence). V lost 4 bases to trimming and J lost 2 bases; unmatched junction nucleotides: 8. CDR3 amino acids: CASSSGRTSGPYEQYF. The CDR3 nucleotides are TGTGCCAGCAGCTCCGGACGGACTAGCGGACCCTACGAGCAGTACTTC.

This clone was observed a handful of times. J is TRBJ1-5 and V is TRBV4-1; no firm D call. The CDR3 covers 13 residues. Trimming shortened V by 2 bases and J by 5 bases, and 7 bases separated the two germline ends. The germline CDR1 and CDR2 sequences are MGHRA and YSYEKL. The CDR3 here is CASSQNGHQPQHF. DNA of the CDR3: TGCGCCAGCAGCCAAAATGGGCATCAGCCCCAGCATTTT.

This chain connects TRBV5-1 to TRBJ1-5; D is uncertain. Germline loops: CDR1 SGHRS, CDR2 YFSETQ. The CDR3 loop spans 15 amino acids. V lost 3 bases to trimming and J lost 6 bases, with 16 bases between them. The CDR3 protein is CASSSSGMIGQPQHF. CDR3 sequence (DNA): TGCGCCAGCAGCTCTAGCGGGATGATCGGTCAGCCCCAGCATTTT.

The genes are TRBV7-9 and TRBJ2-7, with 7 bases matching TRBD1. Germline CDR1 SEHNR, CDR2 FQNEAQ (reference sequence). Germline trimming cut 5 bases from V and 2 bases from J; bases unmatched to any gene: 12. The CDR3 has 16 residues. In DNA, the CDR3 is TGTGCCAGCAGCCACCTCGGACAGGACTTAACCTACGAGCAGTACTTC. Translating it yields CASSHLGQDLTYEQYF.

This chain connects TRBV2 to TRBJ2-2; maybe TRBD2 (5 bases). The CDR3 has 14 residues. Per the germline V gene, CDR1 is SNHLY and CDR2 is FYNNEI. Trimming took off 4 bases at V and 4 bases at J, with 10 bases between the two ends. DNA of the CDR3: TGTGCCAGCAGTGTGATAGGGAGCACCGGGGAGCTGTTTTTT. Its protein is CASSVIGSTGELFF.

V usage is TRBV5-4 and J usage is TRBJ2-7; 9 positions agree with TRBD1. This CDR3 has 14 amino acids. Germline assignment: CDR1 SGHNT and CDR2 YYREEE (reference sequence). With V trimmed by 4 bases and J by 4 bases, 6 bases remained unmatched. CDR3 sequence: CASSRDRVGYEQYF. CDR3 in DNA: TGTGCCAGCAGCCGGGACAGGGTGGGGTACGAGCAGTACTTC. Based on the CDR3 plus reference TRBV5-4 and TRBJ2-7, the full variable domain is ETGVTQSPTHLIKTRGQQVTLRCSSQSGHNTVSWYQQALGQGPQFIFQYYREEENGRGNFPPRFSGLQFPNYSSELNVNALELDDSALYLCASSRDRVGYEQYFGPGTRLTVT.

CDR3 loop: CASSLGRGGLSYEQYF. The CDR3 DNA follows: TGCGCCAGCAGTTTAGGACGGGGGGGCCTCTCCTACGAGCAGTACTTC. The chain recombines TRBV5-1 with TRBJ2-7; 8 nucleotides agree with TRBD2. Germline V gene data show CDR1 as SGHRS and CDR2 as YFSETQ. The CDR3 has 16 amino acids. Losses at the gene ends were 5 bases for V and 0 bases for J; bases not matched to a gene: 10.

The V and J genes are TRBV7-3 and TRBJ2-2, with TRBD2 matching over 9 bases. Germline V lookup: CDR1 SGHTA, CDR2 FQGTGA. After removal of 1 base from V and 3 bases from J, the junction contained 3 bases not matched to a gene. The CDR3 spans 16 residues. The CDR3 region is CASSLRLAGDTGELFF. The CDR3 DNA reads TGTGCCAGCAGCTTAAGATTAGCGGGAGACACCGGGGAGCTGTTTTTT.

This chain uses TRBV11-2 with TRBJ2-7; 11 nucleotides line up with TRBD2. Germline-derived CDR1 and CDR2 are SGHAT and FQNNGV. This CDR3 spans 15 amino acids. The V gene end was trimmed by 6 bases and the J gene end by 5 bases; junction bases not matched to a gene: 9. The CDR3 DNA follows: TGTGCCAGCAGGCACCTTAGCGGGAGGGCCCACGAGCAGTACTTC. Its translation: CASRHLSGRAHEQYF.

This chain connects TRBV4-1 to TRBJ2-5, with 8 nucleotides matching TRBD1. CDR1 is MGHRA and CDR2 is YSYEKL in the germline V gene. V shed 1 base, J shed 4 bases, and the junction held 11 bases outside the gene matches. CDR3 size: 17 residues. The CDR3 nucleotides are TGCGCCAGCAGCCAAGTGATTACAGGGGGAGCAAGAGAGACCCAGTACTTC. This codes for CASSQVITGGARETQYF.

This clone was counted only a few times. The CDR3 bases are TGTGCCAGCAGTCCCCGCGCGACAGCGAGCTATGGCTACACCTTC. Protein sequence: CASSPRATASYGYTF. V usage is TRBV27 and J usage is TRBJ1-2; a possible D gene is TRBD1 (5 bases). This CDR3 comprises 15 residues. CDR1 MNHEY and CDR2 SMNVEV come from the germline V gene (reference sequence). V lost 5 bases, J lost 4 bases, and 17 bases lay in between.

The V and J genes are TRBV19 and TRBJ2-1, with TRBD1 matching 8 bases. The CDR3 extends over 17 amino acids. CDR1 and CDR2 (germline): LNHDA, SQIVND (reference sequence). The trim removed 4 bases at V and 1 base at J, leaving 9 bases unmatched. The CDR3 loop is CASSSLQGVRSYNEQFF. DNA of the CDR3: TGTGCCAGTAGTAGTTTACAGGGGGTCCGGTCCTACAATGAGCAGTTCTTC.

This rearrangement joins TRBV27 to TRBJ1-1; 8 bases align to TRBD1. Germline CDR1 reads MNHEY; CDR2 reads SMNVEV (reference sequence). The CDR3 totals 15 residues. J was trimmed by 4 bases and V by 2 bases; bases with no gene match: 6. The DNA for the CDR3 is TGTGCCAGCAGTTTAGCTCCAGGGGGCTCCACTGAAGCTTTCTTT. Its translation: CASSLAPGGSTEAFF.

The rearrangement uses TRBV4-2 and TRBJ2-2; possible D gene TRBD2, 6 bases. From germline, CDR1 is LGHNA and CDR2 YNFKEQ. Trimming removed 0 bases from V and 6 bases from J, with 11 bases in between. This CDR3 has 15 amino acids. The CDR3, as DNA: TGTGCCAGCAGCCAAGATTTCGGGGGAGCCGGGGAGCTGTTTTTT. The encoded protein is CASSQDFGGAGELFF.

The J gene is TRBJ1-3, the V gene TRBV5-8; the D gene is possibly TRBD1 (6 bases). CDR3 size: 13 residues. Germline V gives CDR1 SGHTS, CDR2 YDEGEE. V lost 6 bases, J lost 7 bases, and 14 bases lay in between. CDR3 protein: CASKMGAGNTIYF. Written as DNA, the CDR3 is TGTGCCAGCAAGATGGGGGCAGGGAACACCATATATTTT.

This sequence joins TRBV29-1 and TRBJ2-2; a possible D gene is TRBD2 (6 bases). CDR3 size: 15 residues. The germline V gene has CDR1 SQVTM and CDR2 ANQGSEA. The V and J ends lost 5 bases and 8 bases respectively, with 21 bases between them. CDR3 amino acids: CSVWSFGGPAGELFF. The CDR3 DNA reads TGCAGCGTTTGGAGTTTCGGAGGGCCGGCGGGGGAGCTGTTTTTT.

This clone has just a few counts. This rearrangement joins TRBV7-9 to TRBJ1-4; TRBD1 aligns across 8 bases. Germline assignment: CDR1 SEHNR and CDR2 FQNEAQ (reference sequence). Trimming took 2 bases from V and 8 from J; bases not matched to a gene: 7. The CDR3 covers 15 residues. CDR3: CASSLPQGVDEKLFF. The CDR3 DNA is TGTGCCAGCAGCTTACCACAGGGGGTTGACGAAAAACTGTTTTTT. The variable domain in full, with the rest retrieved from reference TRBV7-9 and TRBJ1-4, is DTGVSQNPRHKITKRGQNVTFRCDPISEHNRLYWYRQTLGQGPEFLTYFQNEAQLEKSRLLSDRFSAERPKGSFSTLEIQRTEQGDSAMYLCASSLPQGVDEKLFFGSGTQLSVL.